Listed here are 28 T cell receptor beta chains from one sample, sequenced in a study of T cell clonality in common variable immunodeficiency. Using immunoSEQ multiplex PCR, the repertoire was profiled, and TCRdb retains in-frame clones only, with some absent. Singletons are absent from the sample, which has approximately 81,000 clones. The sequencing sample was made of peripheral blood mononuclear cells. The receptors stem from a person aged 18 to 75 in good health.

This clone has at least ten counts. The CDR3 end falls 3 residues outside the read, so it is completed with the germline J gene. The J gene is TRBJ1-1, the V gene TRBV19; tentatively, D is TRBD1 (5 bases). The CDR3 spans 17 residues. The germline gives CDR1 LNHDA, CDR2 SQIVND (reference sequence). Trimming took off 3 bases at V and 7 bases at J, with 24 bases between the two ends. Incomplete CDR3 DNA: TGTGCCAGTAGTATGGCACAAATAATGACAGCTAAGGGTGAA. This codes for CASSMAQIMTAKGE. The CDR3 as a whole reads CASSMAQIMTAKGEAFF.

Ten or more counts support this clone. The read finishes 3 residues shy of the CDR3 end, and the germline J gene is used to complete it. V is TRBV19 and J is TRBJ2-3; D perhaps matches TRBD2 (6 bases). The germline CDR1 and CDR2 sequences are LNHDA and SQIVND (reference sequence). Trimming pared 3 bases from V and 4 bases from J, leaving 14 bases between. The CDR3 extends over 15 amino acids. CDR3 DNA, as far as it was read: TGTGCCAGTAGTATTGGCGCGGGAATAGCAGATACG. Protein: CASSIGAGIADT. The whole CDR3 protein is CASSIGAGIADTQYF.

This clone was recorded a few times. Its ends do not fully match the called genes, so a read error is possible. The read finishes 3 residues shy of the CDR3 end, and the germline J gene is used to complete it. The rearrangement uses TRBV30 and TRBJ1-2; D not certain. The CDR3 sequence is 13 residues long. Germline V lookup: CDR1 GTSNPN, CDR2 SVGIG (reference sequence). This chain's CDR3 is CAWSVGLNHGYTF. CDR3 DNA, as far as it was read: TGTGCCTGGAGTGTTGGCCTTAACCATGGC. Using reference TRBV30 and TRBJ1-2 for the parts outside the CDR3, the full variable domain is SQTIHQWPATLVQPVGSPLSLECTVEGTSNPNLYWYRQAAGRGLQLLFYSVGIGQISSEVPQNLSASRPQDRQFILSSKKLLLSDSGFYLCAWSVGLNHGYTFGSGTRLTVV.

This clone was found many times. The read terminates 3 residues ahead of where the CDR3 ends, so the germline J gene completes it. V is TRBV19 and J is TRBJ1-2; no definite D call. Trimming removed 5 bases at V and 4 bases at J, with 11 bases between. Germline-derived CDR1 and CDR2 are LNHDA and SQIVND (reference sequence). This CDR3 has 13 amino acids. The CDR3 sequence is CASSSVTVYGYTF. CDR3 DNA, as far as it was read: TGTGCCAGTAGTTCTGTCACTGTCTATGGC.

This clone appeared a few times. CDR3 sequence reads: CSALSPGQGPLNTEAFF. The DNA read from the CDR3 is TGCAGTGCCCTTTCTCCGGGACAGGGGCCCTTGAACACTGAA. The chain couples TRBV20-1 to TRBJ1-1, with 10 bases lining up with TRBD1. The CDR3 end falls 3 residues outside the read, so it is completed with the germline J gene. V gave up 6 bases and J gave up 0 bases; unmatched junction bases: 13. The CDR3 covers 17 residues. Germline-derived CDR1 and CDR2 are DFQATT and SNEGSKA (reference sequence).

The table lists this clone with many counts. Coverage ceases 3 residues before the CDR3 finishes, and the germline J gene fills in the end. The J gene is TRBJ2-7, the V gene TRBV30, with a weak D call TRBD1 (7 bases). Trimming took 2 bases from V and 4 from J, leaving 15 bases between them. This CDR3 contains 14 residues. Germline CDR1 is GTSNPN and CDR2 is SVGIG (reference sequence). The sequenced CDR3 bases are TGTGCCTGGAGTAGCCAGGGGGGATCTTACGAG. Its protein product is CAWSSQGGSYE. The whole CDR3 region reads CAWSSQGGSYEQYF.

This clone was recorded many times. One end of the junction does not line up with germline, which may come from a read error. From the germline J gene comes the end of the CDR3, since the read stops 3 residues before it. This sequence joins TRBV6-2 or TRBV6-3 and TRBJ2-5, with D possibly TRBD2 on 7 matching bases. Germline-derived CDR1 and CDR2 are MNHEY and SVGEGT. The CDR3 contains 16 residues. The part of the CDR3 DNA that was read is TGTGCCGGCAGCCCCCCCCTGGGGAGGGGGTTTGAGACC. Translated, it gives CAGSPPLGRGFET. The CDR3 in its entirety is CAGSPPLGRGFETQYF.

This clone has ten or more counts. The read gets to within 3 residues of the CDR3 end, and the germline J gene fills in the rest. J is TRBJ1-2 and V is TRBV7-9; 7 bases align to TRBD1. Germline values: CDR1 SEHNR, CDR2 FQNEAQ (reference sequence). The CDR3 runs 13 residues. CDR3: CASSYDRAGGYTF. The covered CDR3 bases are TGTGCCAGCAGCTATGACAGGGCGGGAGGC.

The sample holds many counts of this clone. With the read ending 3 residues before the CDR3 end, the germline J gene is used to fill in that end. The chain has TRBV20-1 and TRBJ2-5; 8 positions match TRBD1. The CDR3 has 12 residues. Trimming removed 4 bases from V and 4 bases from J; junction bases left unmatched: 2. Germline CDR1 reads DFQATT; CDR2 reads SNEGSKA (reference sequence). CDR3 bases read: TGCAGTGCTATGACAGGGGCAGAGACC. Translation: CSAMTGAET. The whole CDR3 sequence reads CSAMTGAETQYF.

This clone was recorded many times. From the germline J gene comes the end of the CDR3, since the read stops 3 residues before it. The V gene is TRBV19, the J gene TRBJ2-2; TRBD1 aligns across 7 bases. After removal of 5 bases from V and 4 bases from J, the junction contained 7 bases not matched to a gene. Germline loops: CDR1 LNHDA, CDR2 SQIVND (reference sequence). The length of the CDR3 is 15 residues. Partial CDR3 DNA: TGTGCCAGTAGTGCGCCGGGACAGATCACCGGGGAG. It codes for CASSAPGQITGE. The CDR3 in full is CASSAPGQITGELFF.

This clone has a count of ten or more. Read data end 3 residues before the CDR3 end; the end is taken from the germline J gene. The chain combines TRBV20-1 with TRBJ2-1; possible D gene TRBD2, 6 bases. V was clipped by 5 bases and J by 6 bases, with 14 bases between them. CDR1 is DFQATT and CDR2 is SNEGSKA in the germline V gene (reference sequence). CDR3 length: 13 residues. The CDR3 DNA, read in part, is TGCAGTGCTCCCGGGACTTGGGGCAATGAG. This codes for CSAPGTWGNE. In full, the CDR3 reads CSAPGTWGNEQFF.

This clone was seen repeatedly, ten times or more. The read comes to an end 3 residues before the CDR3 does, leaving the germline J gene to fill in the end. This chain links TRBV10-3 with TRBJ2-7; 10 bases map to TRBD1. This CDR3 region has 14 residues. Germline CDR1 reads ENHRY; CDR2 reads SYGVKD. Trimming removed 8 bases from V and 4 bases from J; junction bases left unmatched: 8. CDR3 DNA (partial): TGTGCCATCGCGCTTTGGGACAGGGGATACGAG. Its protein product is CAIALWDRGYE. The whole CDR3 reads CAIALWDRGYEQYF.

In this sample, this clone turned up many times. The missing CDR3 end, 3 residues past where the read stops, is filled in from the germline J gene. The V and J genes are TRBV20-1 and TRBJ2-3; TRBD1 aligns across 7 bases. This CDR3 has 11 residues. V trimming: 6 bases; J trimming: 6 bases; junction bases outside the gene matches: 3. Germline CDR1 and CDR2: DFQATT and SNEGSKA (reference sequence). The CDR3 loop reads CSALRGDTQYF. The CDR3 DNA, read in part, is TGCAGTGCCCTCAGGGGGGATACG.

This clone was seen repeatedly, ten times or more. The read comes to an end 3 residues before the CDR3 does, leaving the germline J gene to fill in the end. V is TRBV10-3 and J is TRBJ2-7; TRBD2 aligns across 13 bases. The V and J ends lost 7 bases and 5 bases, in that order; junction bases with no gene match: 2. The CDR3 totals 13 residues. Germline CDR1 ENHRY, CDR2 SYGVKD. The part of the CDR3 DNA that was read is TGTGCCATCAAGGGACTAGCGGGAAACGAG. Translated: CAIKGLAGNE. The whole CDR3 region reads CAIKGLAGNEQYF.

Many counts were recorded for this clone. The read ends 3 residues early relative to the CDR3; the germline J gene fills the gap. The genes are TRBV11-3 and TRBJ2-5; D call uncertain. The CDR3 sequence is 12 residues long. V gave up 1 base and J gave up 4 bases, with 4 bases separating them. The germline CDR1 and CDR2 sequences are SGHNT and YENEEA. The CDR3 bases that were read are TGTGCCAGCAGCTTAGTGGCAGAGACC. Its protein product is CASSLVAET. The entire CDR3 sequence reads CASSLVAETQYF.

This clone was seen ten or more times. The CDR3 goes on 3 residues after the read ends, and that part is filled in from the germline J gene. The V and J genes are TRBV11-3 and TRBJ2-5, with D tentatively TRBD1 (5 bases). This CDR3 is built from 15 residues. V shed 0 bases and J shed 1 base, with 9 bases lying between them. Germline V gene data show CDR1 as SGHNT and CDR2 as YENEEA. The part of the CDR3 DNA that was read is TGTGCCAGCAGCTTAGAGGGGCGCTCCCAAGAGACC. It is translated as CASSLEGRSQET. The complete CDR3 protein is CASSLEGRSQETQYF.

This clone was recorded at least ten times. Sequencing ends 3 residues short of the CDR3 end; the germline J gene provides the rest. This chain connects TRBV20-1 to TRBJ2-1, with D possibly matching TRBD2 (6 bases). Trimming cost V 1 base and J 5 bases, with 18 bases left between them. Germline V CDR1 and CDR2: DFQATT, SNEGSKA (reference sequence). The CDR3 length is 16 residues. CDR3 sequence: CSARVGLPFSHNEQFF. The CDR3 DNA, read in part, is TGCAGTGCTAGAGTGGGACTCCCCTTTTCCCACAATGAG.

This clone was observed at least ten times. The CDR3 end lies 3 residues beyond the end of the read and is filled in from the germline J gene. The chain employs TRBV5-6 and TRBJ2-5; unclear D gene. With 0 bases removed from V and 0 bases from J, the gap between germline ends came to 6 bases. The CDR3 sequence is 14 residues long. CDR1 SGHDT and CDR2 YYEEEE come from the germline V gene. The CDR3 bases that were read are TGTGCCAGCAGCTTGGACAGATACCAAGAGACC. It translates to CASSLDRYQET. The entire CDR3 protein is CASSLDRYQETQYF.

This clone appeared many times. The CDR3: CASSLDQETQYF. CDR3 DNA, as far as it was read: TGCGCCAGCAGCCTAGACCAAGAGACC. V is TRBV5-1 and J is TRBJ2-5; D call uncertain. The read ends 3 residues shy of where the CDR3 ends; the end is completed using the germline J gene. Per germline, CDR1 SGHRS and CDR2 YFSETQ. CDR3 length: 12 amino acids. V dropped 4 bases and J dropped 0 bases, with 4 bases sitting between them.

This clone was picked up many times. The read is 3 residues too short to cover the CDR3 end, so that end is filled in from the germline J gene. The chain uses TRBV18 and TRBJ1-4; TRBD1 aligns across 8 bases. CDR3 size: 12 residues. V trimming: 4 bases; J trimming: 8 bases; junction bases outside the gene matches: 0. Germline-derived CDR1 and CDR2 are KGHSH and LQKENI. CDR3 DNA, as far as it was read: TGTGCCAGCTCACGACAGGGGGAAAAA. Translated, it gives CASSRQGEK. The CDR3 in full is CASSRQGEKLFF. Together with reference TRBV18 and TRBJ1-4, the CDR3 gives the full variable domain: NAGVMQNPRHLVRRRGQEARLRCSPMKGHSHVYWYRQLPEEGLKFMVYLQKENIIDESGMPKERFSAEFPKEGPSILRIQQVVRGDSAAYFCASSRQGEKLFFGSGTQLSVL.

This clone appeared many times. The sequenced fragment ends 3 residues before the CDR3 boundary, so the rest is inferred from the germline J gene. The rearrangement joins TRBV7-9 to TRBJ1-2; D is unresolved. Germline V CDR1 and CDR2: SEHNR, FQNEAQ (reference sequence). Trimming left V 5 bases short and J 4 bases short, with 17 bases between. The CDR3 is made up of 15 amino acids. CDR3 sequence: CASSPGGPLFYGYTF. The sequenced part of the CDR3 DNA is TGTGCCAGCAGCCCCGGCGGGCCACTCTTCTATGGC.

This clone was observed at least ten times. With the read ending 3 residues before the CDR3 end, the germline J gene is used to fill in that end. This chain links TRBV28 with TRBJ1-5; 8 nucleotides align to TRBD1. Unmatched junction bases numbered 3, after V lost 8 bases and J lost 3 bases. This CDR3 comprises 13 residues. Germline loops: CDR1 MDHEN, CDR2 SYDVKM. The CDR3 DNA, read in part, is TGTGCCAGCGAGGACAGGGCCAATCAGCCC. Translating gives CASEDRANQP. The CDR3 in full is CASEDRANQPQHF. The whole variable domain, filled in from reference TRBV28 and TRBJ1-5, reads DVKVTQSSRYLVKRTGEKVFLECVQDMDHENMFWYRQDPGLGLRLIYFSYDVKMKEKGDIPEGYSVSREKKERFSLILESASTNQTSMYLCASEDRANQPQHFGDGTRLSIL.

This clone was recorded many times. CDR3 in amino acids: CASSLTGLTDTQYF. The covered CDR3 bases are TGTGCCAGCAGCCTAACGGGTCTCACAGATACG. The chain employs TRBV2 and TRBJ2-3; D unresolved. The CDR3 extends 3 residues past the end of the read, so its final part is completed from the germline J gene. This CDR3 region has 14 residues. Per germline, CDR1 SNHLY and CDR2 FYNNEI. V was clipped by 6 bases and J by 2 bases, with 12 bases between them.

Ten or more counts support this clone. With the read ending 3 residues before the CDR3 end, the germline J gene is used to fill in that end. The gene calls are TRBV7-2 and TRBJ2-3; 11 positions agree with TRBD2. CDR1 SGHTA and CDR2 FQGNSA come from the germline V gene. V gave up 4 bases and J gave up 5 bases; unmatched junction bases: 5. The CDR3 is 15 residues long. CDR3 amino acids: CASSSLAGGGDTQYF. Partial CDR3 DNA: TGTGCCAGCAGCTCTCTAGCGGGAGGCGGAGATACG. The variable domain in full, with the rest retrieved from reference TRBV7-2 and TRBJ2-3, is GAGVSQSPSNKVTEKGKDVELRCDPISGHTALYWYRQSLGQGLEFLIYFQGNSAPDKSGLPSDRFSAERTGGSVSTLTIQRTQQEDSAVYLCASSSLAGGGDTQYFGPGTRLTVL.

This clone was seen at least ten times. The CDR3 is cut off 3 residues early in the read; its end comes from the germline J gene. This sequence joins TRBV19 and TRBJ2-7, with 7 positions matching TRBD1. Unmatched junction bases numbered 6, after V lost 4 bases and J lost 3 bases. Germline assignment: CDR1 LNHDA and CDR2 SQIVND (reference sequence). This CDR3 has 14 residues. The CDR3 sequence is CASSTSTGDYEQYF. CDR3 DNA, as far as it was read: TGTGCCAGTAGTACATCAACAGGGGACTACGAG.

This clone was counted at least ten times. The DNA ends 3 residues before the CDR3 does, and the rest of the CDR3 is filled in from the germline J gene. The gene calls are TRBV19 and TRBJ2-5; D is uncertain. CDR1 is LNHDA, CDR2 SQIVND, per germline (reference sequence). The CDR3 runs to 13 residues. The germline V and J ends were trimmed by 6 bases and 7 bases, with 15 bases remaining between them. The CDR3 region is CASSPPDPGTQYF. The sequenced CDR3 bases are TGTGCCAGTAGCCCCCCTGATCCGGGGACC.

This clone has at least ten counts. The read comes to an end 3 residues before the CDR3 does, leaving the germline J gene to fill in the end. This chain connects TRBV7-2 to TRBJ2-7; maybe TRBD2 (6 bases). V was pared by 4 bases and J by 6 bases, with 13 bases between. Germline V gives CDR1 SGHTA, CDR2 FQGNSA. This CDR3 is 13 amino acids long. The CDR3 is CASSSSQAGEQYF. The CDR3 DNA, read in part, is TGTGCCAGCAGCTCAAGTCAAGCGGGCGAG.

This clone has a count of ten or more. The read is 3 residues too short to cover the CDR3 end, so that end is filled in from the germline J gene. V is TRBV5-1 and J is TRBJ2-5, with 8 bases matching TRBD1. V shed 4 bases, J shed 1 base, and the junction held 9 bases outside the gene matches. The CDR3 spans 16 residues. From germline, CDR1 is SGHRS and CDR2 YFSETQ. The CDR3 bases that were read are TGCGCCAGCAGCACCCGACCCACAGGGGGCCAAGAGACC. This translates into CASSTRPTGGQET. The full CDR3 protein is CASSTRPTGGQETQYF.